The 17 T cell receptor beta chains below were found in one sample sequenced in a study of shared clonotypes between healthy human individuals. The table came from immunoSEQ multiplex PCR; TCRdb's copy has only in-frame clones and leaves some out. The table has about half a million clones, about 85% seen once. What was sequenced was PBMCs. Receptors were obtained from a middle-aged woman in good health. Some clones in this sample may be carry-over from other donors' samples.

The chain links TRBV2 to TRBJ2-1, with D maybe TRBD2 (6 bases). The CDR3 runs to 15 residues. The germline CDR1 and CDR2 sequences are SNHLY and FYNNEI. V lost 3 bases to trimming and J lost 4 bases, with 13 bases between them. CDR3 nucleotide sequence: TGTGCCAGCAGTGATACGGTGGGAGGTTACAATGAGCAGTTCTTC. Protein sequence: CASSDTVGGYNEQFF.

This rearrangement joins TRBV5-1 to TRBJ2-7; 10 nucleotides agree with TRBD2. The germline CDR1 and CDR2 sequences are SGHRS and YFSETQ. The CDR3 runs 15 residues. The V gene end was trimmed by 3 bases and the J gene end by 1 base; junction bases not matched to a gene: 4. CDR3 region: CASSWGTSESYEQYF. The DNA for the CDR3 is TGCGCCAGCAGCTGGGGGACTAGCGAGTCCTACGAGCAGTACTTC.

The CDR3 DNA reads TGTGCCATCACCGACAGGTTGAACACTGAAGCTTTCTTT. This translates into CAITDRLNTEAFF. The J gene is TRBJ1-1, the V gene TRBV10-3; D perhaps matches TRBD1 (6 bases). Trimming shortened V by 7 bases and J by 0 bases, and 9 bases separated the two germline ends. The CDR3 length is 13 residues. Germline V gene data show CDR1 as ENHRY and CDR2 as SYGVKD.

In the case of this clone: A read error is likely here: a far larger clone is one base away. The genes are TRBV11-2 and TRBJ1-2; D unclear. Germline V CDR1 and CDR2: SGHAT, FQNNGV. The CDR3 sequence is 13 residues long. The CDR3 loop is CASSLERGSGYIF. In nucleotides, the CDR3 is TGTGCCAGCAGCTTAGAGAGAGGTTCGGGCTACATCTTC.

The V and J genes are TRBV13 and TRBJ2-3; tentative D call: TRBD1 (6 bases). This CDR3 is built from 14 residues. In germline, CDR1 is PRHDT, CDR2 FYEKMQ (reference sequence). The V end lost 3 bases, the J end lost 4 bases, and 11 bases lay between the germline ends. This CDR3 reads CASSLGHLADTQYF. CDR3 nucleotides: TGTGCCAGCAGCTTGGGACACCTAGCAGATACGCAGTATTTT. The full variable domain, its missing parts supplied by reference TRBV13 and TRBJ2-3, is AAGVIQSPRHLIKEKRETATLKCYPIPRHDTVYWYQQGPGQDPQFLISFYEKMQSDKGSIPDRFSAQQFSDYHSELNMSSLELGDSALYFCASSLGHLADTQYFGPGTRLTVL.

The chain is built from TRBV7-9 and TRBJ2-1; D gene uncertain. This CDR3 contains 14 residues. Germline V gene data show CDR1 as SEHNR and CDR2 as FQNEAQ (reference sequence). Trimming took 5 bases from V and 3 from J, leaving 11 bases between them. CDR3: CASSPDPFYNEQFF. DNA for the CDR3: TGTGCCAGCAGCCCAGACCCGTTCTACAATGAGCAGTTCTTC.

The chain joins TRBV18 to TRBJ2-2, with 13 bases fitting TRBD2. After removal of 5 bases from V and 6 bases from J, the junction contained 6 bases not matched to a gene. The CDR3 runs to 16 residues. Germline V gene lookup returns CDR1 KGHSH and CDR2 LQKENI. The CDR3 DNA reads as TGTGCCAGCTCAGTCGGACTAGCGGGAGTTTCCGGGGAGCTGTTTTTT. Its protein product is CASSVGLAGVSGELFF.

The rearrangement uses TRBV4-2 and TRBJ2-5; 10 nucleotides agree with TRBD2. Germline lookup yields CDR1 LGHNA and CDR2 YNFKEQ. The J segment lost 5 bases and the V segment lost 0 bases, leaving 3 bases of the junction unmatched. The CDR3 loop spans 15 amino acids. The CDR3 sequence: CASSQDRAGGETQYF. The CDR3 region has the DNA TGTGCCAGCAGCCAAGACCGAGCGGGGGGGGAGACCCAGTACTTC.

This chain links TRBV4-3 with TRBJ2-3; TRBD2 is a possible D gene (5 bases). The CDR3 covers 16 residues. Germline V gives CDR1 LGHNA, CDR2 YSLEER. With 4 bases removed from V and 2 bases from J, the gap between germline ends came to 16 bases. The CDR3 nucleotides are TGCGCCAGCAGCCCTTCAAGCACCCTAGCCACAGATACGCAGTATTTT. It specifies CASSPSSTLATDTQYF.

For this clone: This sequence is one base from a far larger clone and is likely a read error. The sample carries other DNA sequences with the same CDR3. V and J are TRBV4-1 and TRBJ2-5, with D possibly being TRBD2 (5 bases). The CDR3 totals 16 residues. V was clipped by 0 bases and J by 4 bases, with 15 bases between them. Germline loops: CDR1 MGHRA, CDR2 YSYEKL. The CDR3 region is CASSQEFLAGAETQYF. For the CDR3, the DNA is TGCGCCAGCAGCCAAGAATTCCTAGCTGGAGCAGAGACCCAGTACTTC.

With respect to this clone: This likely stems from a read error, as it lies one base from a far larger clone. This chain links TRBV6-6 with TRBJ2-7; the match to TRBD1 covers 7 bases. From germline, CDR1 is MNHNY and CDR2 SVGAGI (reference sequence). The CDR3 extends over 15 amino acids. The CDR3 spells CAGSTYRGGSYEQYF. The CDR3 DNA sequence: TGTGCCGGCAGTACCTACAGGGGTGGGTCCTACGAGCAGTACTTC.

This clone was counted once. The CDR3 DNA follows: TGCGCCAGCAGCTTGGTTGAGAGCTCCTACGAGCAGTACTTC. As protein: CASSLVESSYEQYF. This chain connects TRBV5-1 to TRBJ2-7; no clear D gene. The CDR3 has 14 amino acids. Trimming cost V 0 bases and J 0 bases, with 7 bases left between them. From germline, CDR1 is SGHRS and CDR2 YFSETQ.

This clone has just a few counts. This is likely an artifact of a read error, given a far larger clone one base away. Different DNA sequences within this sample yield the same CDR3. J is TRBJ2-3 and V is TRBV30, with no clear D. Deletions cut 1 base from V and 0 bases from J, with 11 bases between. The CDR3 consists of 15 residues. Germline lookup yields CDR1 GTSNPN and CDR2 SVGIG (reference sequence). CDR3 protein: CAWSGAPLSTDTQYF. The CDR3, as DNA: TGTGCCTGGAGTGGGGCACCCCTAAGCACAGATACGCAGTATTTT.

The CDR3 sequence is CASSIGQGDYEQYF. In nucleotides, the CDR3 is TGTGCCAGTAGTATAGGACAGGGTGACTACGAGCAGTACTTC. V usage is TRBV19 and J usage is TRBJ2-7; 7 positions match TRBD1. CDR1 and CDR2 from the germline V gene are LNHDA and SQIVND (reference sequence). With 1 base clipped from V and 3 bases from J, the junction kept 3 bases outside the gene matches. This CDR3 is built from 14 residues.

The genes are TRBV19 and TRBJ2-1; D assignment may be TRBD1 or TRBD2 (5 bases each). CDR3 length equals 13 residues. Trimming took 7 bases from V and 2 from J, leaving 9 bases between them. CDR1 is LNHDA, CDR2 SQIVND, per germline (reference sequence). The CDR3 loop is CASTGAAYNEQFF. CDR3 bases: TGTGCCAGTACCGGGGCGGCCTACAATGAGCAGTTCTTC.

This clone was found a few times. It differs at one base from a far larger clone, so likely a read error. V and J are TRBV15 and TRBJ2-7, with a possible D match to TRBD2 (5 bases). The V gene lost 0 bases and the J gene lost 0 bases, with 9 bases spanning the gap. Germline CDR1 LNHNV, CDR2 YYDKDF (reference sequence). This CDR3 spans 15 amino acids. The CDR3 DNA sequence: TGTGCCACCAGCAGAGAGGAAGGGAGCTCCTACGAGCAGTACTTC. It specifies CATSREEGSSYEQYF.

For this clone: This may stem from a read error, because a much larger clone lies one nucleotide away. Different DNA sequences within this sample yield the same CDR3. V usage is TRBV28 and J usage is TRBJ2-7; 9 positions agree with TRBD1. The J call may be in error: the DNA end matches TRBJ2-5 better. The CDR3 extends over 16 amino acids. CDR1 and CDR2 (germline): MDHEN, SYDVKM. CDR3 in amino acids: CASNILGQGSGETQYF. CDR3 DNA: TGTGCCAGCAACATACTGGGACAGGGTTCTGGCGAGACCCAGTACTTC.